Following are 4 T cell receptor beta chains from one sample sequenced in a study of identical twins. One entry per CDR3 protein results from TCRdb running MiXCR on the 5' RACE reads. The sample records about 570,000 distinct CDR3 sequences, roughly 9.9% being singletons. These data also featured in a second study, about yellow fever vaccine responses in identical twins.

The sample was PBMCs. These receptors came from a woman between 18 and 29 years old in good health.

This clonotype was detected a few times. V gene TRBV7-9 combines with J gene TRBJ2-2; no firm D call. CDR1 is SEHNR and CDR2 is FQNEAQ in the germline V gene (reference sequence). This CDR3 spans 16 amino acids. Trimming left V 5 bases short and J 3 bases short, with 16 bases between. This CDR3 is CASSLYGDVDTGELFF. DNA of the CDR3: TGTGCCAGCAGCCTATATGGAGATGTCGACACCGGGGAGCTGTTTTTT.

This clonotype was picked up many times. This chain uses TRBV20-1 with TRBJ2-4; D might be TRBD1 (6 bases). Trimming left V 6 bases short and J 6 bases short, with 21 bases between. The CDR3 loop spans 15 amino acids. From germline, CDR1 is DFQATT and CDR2 SNEGSKA (reference sequence). The CDR3 DNA reads as TGCAGTGCCCCCATCCCCGGGCAGGGGAGAAACATTCAGTACTTC. It translates to CSAPIPGQGRNIQYF.

This clonotype was observed a handful of times. The chain is built from TRBV11-1 and TRBJ1-1; tentatively, D is TRBD1 (6 bases). The germline V and J ends were trimmed by 2 bases and 3 bases, with 22 bases remaining between them. The V gene's germline CDR1 is SGHAT and CDR2 FQDESV (reference sequence). The CDR3 totals 18 residues. This CDR3 is CASSLWRDTELPYTEAFF. DNA of the CDR3: TGTGCCAGCAGCTTATGGCGGGACACCGAACTTCCGTACACTGAAGCTTTCTTT.

In DNA form, the CDR3 reads TGTGCCAGCTCACCGGGTCCGAGACTCGATACGCAGTATTTT. Its translation: CASSPGPRLDTQYF. J is TRBJ2-3 and V is TRBV18, with D unresolved. Germline assignment: CDR1 KGHSH and CDR2 LQKENI. Trimming cost V 3 bases and J 6 bases, with 13 bases left between them. This CDR3 spans 14 amino acids.